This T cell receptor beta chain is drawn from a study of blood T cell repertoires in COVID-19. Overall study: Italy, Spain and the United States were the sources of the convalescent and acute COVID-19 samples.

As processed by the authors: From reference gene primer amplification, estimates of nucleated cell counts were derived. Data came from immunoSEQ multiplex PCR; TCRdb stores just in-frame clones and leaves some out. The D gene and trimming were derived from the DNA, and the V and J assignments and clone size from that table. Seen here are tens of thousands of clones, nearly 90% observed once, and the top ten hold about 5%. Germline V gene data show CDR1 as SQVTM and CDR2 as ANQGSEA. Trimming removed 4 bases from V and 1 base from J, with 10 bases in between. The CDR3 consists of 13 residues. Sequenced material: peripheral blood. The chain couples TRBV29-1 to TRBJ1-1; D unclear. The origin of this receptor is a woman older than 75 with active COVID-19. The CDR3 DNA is TGCAGCGTTGTGTATTACAGGAACACTGAAGCTTTCTTT. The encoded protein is CSVVYYRNTEAFF.